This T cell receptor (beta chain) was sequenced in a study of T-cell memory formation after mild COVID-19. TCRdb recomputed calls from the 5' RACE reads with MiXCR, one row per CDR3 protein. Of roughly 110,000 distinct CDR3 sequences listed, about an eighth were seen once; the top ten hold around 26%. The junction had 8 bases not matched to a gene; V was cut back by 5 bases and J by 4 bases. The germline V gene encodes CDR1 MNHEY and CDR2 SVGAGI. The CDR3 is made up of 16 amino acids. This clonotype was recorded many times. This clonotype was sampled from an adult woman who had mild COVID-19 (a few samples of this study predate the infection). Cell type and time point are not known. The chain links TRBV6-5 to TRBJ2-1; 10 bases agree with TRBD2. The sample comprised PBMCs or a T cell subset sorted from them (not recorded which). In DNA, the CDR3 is TGTGCCAGCAGTACTCCTAGCGGGAGTAGGTACAATGAGCAGTTCTTC. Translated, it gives CASSTPSGSRYNEQFF.